The TCR beta chain under discussion was sequenced for a study of blood T cell repertoires in COVID-19 (dated by TCRdb to 2018 to 2020). In terms of the full investigation: Collaborator samples came from the United States, Italy and Spain and covered acute and convalescent phases of COVID-19. The material from the prospective study consisted of cDNA or gDNA derived from T cells, B-cell-depleted T cells, or PBMCs. The dataset comprised deeply sampled blood TCRbeta repertoires from subjects exposed to, actively infected with, or recovered from COVID-19. The repertoires were made available in a free public database intended to serve as a resource for research on the immune response to SARS-CoV-2. The samples were drawn from two sources: the first 160 participants of the ongoing ImmuneRACE study, and 1,254 subjects contributed by 6 global collaborators. Sample metadata almost always included a de-identified subject ID, COVID-19 status, age in years and sex. HLA class I and class II types, where available, came from metadata supplied by the sample provider rather than from assay-based typing.

Whole blood was collected in K2EDTA tubes by collaborating institutions according to the institutions' own protocols. Collaborator samples were shipped for TCRbeta analysis as frozen whole blood, isolated PBMCs, or DNA extracted from either sample type. Concerning this clone itself: Its specific antigen is unknown. Nothing much larger sits one base from this clone, and base qualities are not available.

CDR3 length: 16 amino acids, cysteine to phenylalanine. Just CDR3 DNA is preserved here, 48 bases in frame from base 1. From the germline V gene (reference sequence), CDR1 is SGHKS and CDR2 is YYEKEE. V ends up 0 bases short and J 3 bases short, with an unmatched junction base count of 4. TCRbeta CDR3 regions were amplified from genomic DNA by means of the immunoSEQ Assay, a bias-controlled multiplex PCR. The authors' analysis ran thus. Within the assay, amplification of reference gene primers was used to estimate how many nucleated cells each sample contained. To quantify the absolute abundance of each unique TCRbeta CDR3 rearrangement, sequence reads were collapsed and filtered. Productive Simpson clonality was computed per sample as the square root of Simpson's diversity index over productive rearrangements. TCRdb stores this immuneACCESS table with in-frame sequences only. Part of the clones is absent; in the studies checked, under half of the shortfall reflects unresolved V genes, and no reason is known for the rest. Clonal size and the V and J genes are those of that table, whereas D and trimming came from the DNA. This sample comprises roughly 120,000 clones, about 83% of them detected only once. The ten largest make up more than 2% of the sample.

Results the study describes overall, beyond this receptor: The quantity of clinical and demographic metadata differed by source and by participant and was supplied without curation.

The sample was peripheral blood. The chain was built from TRBV5-5 and TRBJ1-2, and 11 bases in between align with TRBD1. The source of this sequence is a woman in her forties or fifties with acute or convalescent COVID-19. In nucleotides, the sequence is TGTGCCAGCAGCTTGGTACCGGGACAGGGGGACTATGGCTACACCTTC. Translated, it gives CASSLVPGQGDYGYTF.